This is a list of T cell receptor beta chains from one sample in a study of T cells after yellow fever vaccination. One entry per CDR3 protein results from TCRdb running MiXCR on the 5' RACE reads. The table lists 150,000 to 200,000 distinct CDR3 sequences, more than 9.5% of them singletons. This specimen consisted of CD8+ T cells sorted from PBMCs, obtained 15 days after the yellow fever booster vaccination. All receptors come from a young man who received the YFV17D yellow fever vaccine. Each CDR3 is given with its conserved first and last residue. The order of the fields is D gene, clone size, V gene, J gene, CDR3 DNA, CDR3 protein. The D gene is left open where the match is weak. Only some rows state a clone size, as once, few, many or a class for expanded clones.

.	.	TRBV27	TRBJ1-2	TGTGCCAGCAGTTTCCTCGGACCGAAGGGAGGCTACACCTTC	CASSFLGPKGGYTF
.	.	TRBV5-6	TRBJ2-7	TGTGCCAGCAGCTCGACCAGCTGGTGGTACGAGCAGTACTTC	CASSSTSWWYEQYF
TRBD1	.	TRBV28	TRBJ2-3	TGTGCCAGCAGCGAGACAGGGCTTGGCAACACAGATACGCAGTATTTT	CASSETGLGNTDTQYF
.	.	TRBV28	TRBJ1-6	TGTGCCAGCAGTTTAAACGGGGAGAATTCACCCCTCCACTTT	CASSLNGENSPLHF
.	.	TRBV12-3/TRBV12-4	TRBJ2-1	TGTGCCAGCAGTTCTGTGGTTAATGAGCAGTTCTTC	CASSSVVNEQFF
.	.	TRBV10-3	TRBJ2-4	TGTGCCATCAGTGAGTTTTTTGAGAGAGGCGAAAACATTCAGTACTTC	CAISEFFERGENIQYF
TRBD1	few	TRBV5-1	TRBJ1-1	TGCGCCAGCAGCTTGGCCTGGACAGGGGGCGGTGGAACTGAAGCTTTCTTT	CASSLAWTGGGGTEAFF
TRBD2	.	TRBV28	TRBJ2-3	TGTGCCAGCCGTCAAGCGGGGGGAGTTACGCAGTATTTT	CASRQAGGVTQYF
TRBD1	many	TRBV7-9	TRBJ1-4	TGTGCCAGCAGCTTGACCCAATCCGGGACAGGGAATGAAAAACTGTTTTTT	CASSLTQSGTGNEKLFF
TRBD2	.	TRBV7-9	TRBJ2-3	TGTGCCAGCAGCTGGGAGGGAACAGATACGCAGTATTTT	CASSWEGTDTQYF
.	many	TRBV6-5	TRBJ1-2	TGTGCCAGCAGTCCCTCCTCCAGGGGCTATGGCTACACCTTC	CASSPSSRGYGYTF
.	many	TRBV20-1	TRBJ1-2	TGCAGTGCCATTCTTCACACAGTCGATGGCTACACCTTC	CSAILHTVDGYTF
TRBD1	.	TRBV14	TRBJ1-2	TGTGCCAGCGGCAACAGGGGGAGTAGTGGCTACACCTTC	CASGNRGSSGYTF
TRBD1	many	TRBV29-1	TRBJ1-3	TGCAGCGCCCAGACAGGGACCAGCTCTGGAAACACCATATATTTT	CSAQTGTSSGNTIYF
.	once	TRBV5-1	TRBJ1-1	TGCGCCAGCAGGGGACTCCGGGGGCAGGGATATGACACTGAAGCTTTCTTT	CASRGLRGQGYDTEAFF
.	few	TRBV28	TRBJ2-5	TGTGCCAGCAGTTTAAGTCCCGGACGCCAAGAGACCCAGTACTTC	CASSLSPGRQETQYF
.	few	TRBV6-2/TRBV6-3	TRBJ2-1	TGTGCCAGCAGCCAGAATGAGCAGTTCTTC	CASSQNEQFF
TRBD2	many	TRBV12-3/TRBV12-4	TRBJ2-5	TGTGCCAGCATGACGGGGAGGGACCCCCGTGAGACCCAGTACTTC	CASMTGRDPRETQYF
.	few	TRBV6-1	TRBJ1-2	TGTGCCAGCAGTGAAGCTCCAGGGGATGGTGGCTACACCTTC	CASSEAPGDGGYTF
.	.	TRBV13	TRBJ1-2	TGTGCCAGCAGCGACGGGATGGCGTCGTATGGCTACACCTTC	CASSDGMASYGYTF
TRBD1	few	TRBV6-2/TRBV6-3	TRBJ2-3	TGTGCCAGCAGCCCCTTTGACAGGGGGGACACAGATACGCAGTATTTT	CASSPFDRGDTDTQYF
.	.	TRBV29-1	TRBJ1-2	TGCAGCGTTGGGCCGACCGGGTTAGGATCTGGCTACACCTTC	CSVGPTGLGSGYTF